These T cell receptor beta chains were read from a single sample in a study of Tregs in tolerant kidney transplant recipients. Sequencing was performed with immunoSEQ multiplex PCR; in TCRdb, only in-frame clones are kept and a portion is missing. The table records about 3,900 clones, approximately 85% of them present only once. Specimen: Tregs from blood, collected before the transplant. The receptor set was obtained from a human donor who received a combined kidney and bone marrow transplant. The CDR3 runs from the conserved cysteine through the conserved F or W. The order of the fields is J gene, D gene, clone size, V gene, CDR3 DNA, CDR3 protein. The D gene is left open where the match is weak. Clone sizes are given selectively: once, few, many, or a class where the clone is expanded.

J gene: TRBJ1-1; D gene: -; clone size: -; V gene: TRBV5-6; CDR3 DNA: TGTGCCAGCAGCTTGGGACAGAGAAACACTGAAGCTTTCTTT; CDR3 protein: CASSLGQRNTEAFF
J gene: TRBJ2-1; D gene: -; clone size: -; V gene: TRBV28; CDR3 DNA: TGTGCCAGCAGCACGCCTTGGGGGGGGCAAGGTTACAATGAGCAGTTCTTC; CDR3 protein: CASSTPWGGQGYNEQFF
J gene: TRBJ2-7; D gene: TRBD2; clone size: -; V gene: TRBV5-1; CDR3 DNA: TGCGCCAGCAGCTTAAACGGGAGGAGCTCCTACGAGCAGTACTTC; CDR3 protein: CASSLNGRSSYEQYF
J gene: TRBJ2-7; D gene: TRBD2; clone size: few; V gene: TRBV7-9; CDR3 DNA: TGTGCCAGCAGCTCACCCTCGAGCGGGGCCCTTCGGGAGCAGTACTTC; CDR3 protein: CASSSPSSGALREQYF
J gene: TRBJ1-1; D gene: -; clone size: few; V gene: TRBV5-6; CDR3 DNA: TGTGCCAGCAGCTTGGGCTCTGCAGGGCACACTGAAGCTTTCTTT; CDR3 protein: CASSLGSAGHTEAFF
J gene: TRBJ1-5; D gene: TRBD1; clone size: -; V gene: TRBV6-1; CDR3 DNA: TGTGCCACCAGGGACAGGGACAATCAGCCCCAGCATTTT; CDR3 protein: CATRDRDNQPQHF
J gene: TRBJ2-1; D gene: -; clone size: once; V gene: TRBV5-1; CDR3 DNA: TGCGCCAGCAGCTTGGGGGGCGGCAGCTCCTACAATGAGCAGTTCTTC; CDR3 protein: CASSLGGGSSYNEQFF
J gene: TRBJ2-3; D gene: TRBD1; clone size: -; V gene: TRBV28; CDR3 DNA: TGTGCCAGCAGCTCAGGGGGCCCAGATACGCAGTATTTT; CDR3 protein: CASSSGGPDTQYF
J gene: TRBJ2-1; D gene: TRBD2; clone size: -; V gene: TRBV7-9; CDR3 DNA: TGTGCCAGCATTGCTAGCGGAAAAGATTACAATGAGCAGTTCTTC; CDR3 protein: CASIASGKDYNEQFF
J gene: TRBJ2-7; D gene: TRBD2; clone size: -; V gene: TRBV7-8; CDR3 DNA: TGTGCCAGCACCAGTGCGGGAGGATTCTCCTACGAGCAGTACTTC; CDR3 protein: CASTSAGGFSYEQYF
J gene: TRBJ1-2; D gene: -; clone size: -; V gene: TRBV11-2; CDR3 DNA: TGTGCCAGCAGCTTAGCGGGTAGCGGGTCTGGCTATGGCTACACCTTC; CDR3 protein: CASSLAGSGSGYGYTF
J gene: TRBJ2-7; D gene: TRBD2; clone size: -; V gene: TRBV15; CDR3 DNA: TGTGCCACCAGCAGAGGTTGGGGACTAGCGGGAGTCTACGAGCAGTACTTC; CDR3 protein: CATSRGWGLAGVYEQYF
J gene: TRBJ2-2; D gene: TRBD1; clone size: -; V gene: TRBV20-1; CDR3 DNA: TGCAGTGCCAGGGGGTTAGGGGAGCTGTTTTTT; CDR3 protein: CSARGLGELFF
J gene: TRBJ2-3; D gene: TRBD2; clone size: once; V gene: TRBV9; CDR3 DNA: TGTGCCAGCGCTGAGCGGGGGGGAGGGGATACGCAGTATTTT; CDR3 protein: CASAERGGGDTQYF
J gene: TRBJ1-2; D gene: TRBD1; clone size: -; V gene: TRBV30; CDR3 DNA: TGTGCCTGGAGTCGGACAGGGGGCCTCTATGGCTACACCTTC; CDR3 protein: CAWSRTGGLYGYTF
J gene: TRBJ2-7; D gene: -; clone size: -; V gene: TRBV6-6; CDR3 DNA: TGTGCCAGCAGTTACTCATCCGGGGTTTTGGGCGAGCAGTACTTC; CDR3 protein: CASSYSSGVLGEQYF